This T cell receptor (beta chain) was sequenced during a study of cytomegalovirus exposure and HLA in healthy donors. CDR3 size: 15 residues. Trimming stripped 4 bases from V and 0 bases from J, with 11 bases between. Looked up from germline, CDR1 is MNHEY and CDR2 is SMNVEV (reference sequence). General study points: Earlier analysis looked at TCR beta V segments, and most were productive about 87% or about 30% of the time. Analysis performed later showed TCR beta chains linked to HLA being more clonally expanded than equally common others.

For this clone: Its antigen is currently unknown.

The PCR ran on 60 Vbeta and 13 Jbeta primers. Sequenced by immunoSEQ multiplex PCR; TCRdb stores in-frame clones only, minus some. The data hold fewer than 100,000 clones, with around 70% observed a single time. Each of the donors was a healthy bone marrow donor. This chain connects TRBV27 to TRBJ2-3; no reliable D call. Sample: PBMCs. The receptor comes from a female donor in good health and CMV-seronegative. The CDR3 DNA reads TGTGCCAGCAGTTCCCCCTTTTCTAGCACAGATACGCAGTATTTT. Residues: CASSSPFSSTDTQYF.